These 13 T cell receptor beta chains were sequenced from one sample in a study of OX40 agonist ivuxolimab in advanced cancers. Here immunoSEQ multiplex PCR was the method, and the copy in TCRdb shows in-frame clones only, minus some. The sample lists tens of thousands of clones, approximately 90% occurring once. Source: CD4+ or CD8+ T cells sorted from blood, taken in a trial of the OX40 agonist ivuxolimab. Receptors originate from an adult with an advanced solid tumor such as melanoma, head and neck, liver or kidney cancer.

The CDR3 bases are TGCGCCAGCAGCTTGGATTCTGTAGGAGATACGCAGTATTTT. Its protein product is CASSLDSVGDTQYF. The chain couples TRBV5-1 to TRBJ2-3; D ambiguous. V lost 0 bases, J lost 5 bases, and 10 bases lay in between. The CDR3 runs 14 residues. Germline V gene lookup returns CDR1 SGHRS and CDR2 YFSETQ.

In DNA form, the CDR3 reads TGTGCCAGCATTCTTGTAGGCCATTCCTCCTACGAGCAGTACTTC. The encoded protein is CASILVGHSSYEQYF. The rearrangement joins TRBV6-1 to TRBJ2-5; D is unresolved. The tail of the sequence fits TRBJ2-7 better, so the J call may be wrong. CDR1 is MNHNS, CDR2 SASEGT, per germline. The CDR3 runs 15 residues.

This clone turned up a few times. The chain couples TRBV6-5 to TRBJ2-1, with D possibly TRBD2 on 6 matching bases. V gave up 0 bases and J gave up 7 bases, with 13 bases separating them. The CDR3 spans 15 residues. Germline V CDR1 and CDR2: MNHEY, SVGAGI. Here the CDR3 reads CASSYSVSGGNEQFF. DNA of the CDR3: TGTGCCAGCAGTTACTCGGTTAGCGGAGGGAATGAGCAGTTCTTC.

CDR3 sequence (DNA): TGTGCCAGCAGTCAGGGGGGCAACTATGGCTACACCTTC. This gives the protein CASSQGGNYGYTF. The chain joins TRBV27 to TRBJ1-2; TRBD1 agrees at 7 bases. The CDR3 spans 13 residues. The germline gives CDR1 MNHEY, CDR2 SMNVEV (reference sequence). Unmatched junction bases numbered 2, after V lost 5 bases and J lost 2 bases.

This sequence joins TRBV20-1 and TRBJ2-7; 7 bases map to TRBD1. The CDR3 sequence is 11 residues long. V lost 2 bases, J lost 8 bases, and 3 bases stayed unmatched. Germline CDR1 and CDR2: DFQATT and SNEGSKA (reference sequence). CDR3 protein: CSARTGVKQYF. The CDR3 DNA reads TGCAGTGCTAGAACAGGGGTCAAGCAGTACTTC.

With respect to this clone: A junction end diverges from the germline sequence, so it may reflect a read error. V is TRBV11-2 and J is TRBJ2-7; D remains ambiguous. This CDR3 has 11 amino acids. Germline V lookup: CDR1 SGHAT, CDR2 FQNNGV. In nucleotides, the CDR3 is TGTGCCGGCAGCGCTAACTACGAGCAGTACTTC. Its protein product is CAGSANYEQYF.

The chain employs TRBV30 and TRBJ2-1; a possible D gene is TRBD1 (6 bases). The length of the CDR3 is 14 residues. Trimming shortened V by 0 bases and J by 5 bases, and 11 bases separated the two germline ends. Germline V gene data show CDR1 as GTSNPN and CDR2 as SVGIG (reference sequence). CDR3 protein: CAWSVRDKHNEQFF. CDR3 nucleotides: TGTGCCTGGAGTGTCCGGGACAAGCACAATGAGCAGTTCTTC. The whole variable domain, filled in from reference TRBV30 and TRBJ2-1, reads SQTIHQWPATLVQPVGSPLSLECTVEGTSNPNLYWYRQAAGRGLQLLFYSVGIGQISSEVPQNLSASRPQDRQFILSSKKLLLSDSGFYLCAWSVRDKHNEQFFGPGTRLTVL.

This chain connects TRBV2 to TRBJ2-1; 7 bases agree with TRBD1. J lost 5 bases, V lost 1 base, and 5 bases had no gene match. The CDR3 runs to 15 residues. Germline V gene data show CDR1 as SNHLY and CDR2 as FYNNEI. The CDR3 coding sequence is TGTGCCAGCAGTGAAGTCGGGCAGGGGGACAATGAGCAGTTCTTC. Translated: CASSEVGQGDNEQFF.

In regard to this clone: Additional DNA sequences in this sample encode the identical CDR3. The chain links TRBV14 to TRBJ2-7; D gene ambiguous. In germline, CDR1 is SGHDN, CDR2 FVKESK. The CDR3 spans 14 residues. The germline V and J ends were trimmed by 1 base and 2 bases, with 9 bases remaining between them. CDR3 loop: CASSQVDGPYEQYF. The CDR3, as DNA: TGTGCCAGCAGCCAAGTGGACGGGCCCTACGAGCAGTACTTC.

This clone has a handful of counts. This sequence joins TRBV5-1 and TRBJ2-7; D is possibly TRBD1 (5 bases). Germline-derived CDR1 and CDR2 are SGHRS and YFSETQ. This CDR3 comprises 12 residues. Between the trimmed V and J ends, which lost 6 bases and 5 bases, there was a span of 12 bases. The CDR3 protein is CASNDLDNEQYF. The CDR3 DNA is TGCGCCAGCAACGACCTGGACAACGAGCAGTACTTC. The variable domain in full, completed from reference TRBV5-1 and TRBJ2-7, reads KAGVTQTPRYLIKTRGQQVTLSCSPISGHRSVSWYQQTPGQGLQFLFEYFSETQRNKGNFPGRFSGRQFSNSRSEMNVSTLELGDSALYLCASNDLDNEQYFGPGTRLTVT.

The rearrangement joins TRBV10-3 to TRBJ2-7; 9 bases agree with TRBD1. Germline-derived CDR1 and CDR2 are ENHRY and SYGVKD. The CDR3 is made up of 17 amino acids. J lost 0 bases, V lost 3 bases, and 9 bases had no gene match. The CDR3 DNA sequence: TGTGCCATCAGTGACCAGGACAGGGGAGGGACCTCCTACGAGCAGTACTTC. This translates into CAISDQDRGGTSYEQYF.

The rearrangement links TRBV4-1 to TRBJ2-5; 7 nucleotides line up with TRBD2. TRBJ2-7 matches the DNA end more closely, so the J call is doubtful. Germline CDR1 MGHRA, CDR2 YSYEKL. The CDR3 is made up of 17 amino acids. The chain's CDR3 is CASSLRWGGEGTYEQYF. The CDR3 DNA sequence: TGCGCCAGCAGCCTCCGATGGGGCGGGGAGGGGACCTACGAGCAGTACTTC.

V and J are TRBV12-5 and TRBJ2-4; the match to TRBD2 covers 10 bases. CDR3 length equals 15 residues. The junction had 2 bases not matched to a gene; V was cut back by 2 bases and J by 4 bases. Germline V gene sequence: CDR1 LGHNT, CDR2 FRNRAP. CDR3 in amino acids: CASGLTSGTKNIQYF. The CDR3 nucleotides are TGTGCTAGTGGTTTGACTAGCGGGACTAAAAACATTCAGTACTTC.